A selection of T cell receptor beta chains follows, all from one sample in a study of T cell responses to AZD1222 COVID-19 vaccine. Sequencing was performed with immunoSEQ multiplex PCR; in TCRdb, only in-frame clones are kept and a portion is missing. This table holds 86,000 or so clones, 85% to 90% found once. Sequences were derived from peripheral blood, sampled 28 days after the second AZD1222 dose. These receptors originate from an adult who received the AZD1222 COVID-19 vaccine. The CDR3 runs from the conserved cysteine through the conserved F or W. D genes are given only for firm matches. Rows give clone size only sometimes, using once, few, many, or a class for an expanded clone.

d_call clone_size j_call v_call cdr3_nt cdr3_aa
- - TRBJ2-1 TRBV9 TGTGCCAGCAGCGGGGACCCACAGCAGGACAATGAGCAGTTCTTC CASSGDPQQDNEQFF
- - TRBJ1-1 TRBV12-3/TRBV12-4 TGTGCCAGCAGTTTAAATGGGCTAGCGGAAGCTTTCTTT CASSLNGLAEAFF
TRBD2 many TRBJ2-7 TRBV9 TGTGCCAGCAGCGTATTCGGTCTAGCGGGAGAGTACGAGCAGTACTTC CASSVFGLAGEYEQYF
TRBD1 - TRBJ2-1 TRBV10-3 TGTGCCATCAGTGGGGACAGGTCGAATGAGCAGTTCTTC CAISGDRSNEQFF
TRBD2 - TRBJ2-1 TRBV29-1 TGCAGCGTTGCTAGCGGGAGTGTCTCCTACAATGAGCAGTTCTTC CSVASGSVSYNEQFF
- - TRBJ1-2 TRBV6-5 TGTGCCAGCAGCCATGTCCCGGGCCCCGAGGGCTACACCTTC CASSHVPGPEGYTF
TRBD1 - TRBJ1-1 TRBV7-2 TGTGCCAGCAGCAGTCAGGGACAGGGAAAAACTGAAGCTTTCTTT CASSSQGQGKTEAFF
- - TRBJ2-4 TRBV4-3 TGCGCCAGCAGCCAAGGGCACCTGGGGGCCAAAAACATTCAGTACTTC CASSQGHLGAKNIQYF
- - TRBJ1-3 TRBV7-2 TGTGCCAGCAGCCTATCGGAGATCACCATATATTTT CASSLSEITIYF
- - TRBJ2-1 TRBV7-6 TGTGCCAGCAGCCGGACCCCAAAAAGGGCACTCAGCTACAATGAGCAGTTCTTC CASSRTPKRALSYNEQFF
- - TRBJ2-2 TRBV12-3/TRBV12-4 TGTGCCAGCAGACAGGGGAACACCGGGGAGCTGTTTTTT CASRQGNTGELFF
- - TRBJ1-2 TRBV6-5 TGTGCCAGCAGTTACCATGACAGGTTCTATGGCTACACCTTC CASSYHDRFYGYTF
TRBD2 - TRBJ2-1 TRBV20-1 TGCAGTGCAATCCCGGGACTAGTAAATTTCTTC CSAIPGLVNFF
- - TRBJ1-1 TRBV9 TGTGCCAGCAGCGGGCAGAATGCTCGGGAAGCTTTCTTT CASSGQNAREAFF
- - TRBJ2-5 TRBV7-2 TGTGCCAGCAGCTTGTTCGGGGTTAAAGAGACCCAGTACTTC CASSLFGVKETQYF
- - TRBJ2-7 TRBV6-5 TGTGCCAGCAGTTACTCGAATCCACTCACTTACGAGCAGTACTTC CASSYSNPLTYEQYF
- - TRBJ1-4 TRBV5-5 TGTGCCAGCAGCTTAAGGCAGGGTGAAGAAAAACTGTTTTTT CASSLRQGEEKLFF
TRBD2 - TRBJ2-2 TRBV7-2 TGTGCCAGCAGCGTAGCGGGGACACACGTAACCGGGGAGCTGTTTTTT CASSVAGTHVTGELFF
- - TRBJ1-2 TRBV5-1 TGCGCCAGCAGCTCCCTGGGCCCTAACTATGGCTACACCTTC CASSSLGPNYGYTF
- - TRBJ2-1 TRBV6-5 TGTGCCAGCAGCCGAGACCAGTACAATGAGCAGTTCTTC CASSRDQYNEQFF
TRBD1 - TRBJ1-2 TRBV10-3 TGTGCCATCAGCGTGACAACAGGGGTCGGCTACACCTTC CAISVTTGVGYTF
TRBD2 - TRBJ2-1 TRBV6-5 TGTGCCAGCAGTTACTCTGCGGGAGCTTCCTACAATGAGCAGTTCTTC CASSYSAGASYNEQFF
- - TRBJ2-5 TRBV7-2 TGTGCCAGCAGCGGAGGCTATTTCGAGGAGACCCAGTACTTC CASSGGYFEETQYF
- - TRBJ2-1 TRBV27 TGTGCCACCGCCGGATCCTCCTACAATGAGCAGTTCTTC CATAGSSYNEQFF
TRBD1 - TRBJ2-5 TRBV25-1 TGTGCCAGCAGTGAATGGTCCCAGGGGGCGAGGTTGAGGGAGACCCAGTACTTC CASSEWSQGARLRETQYF
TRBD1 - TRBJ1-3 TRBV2 TGTGCCAGCAGTGATAGACAGGGAAGAGGCACCATATATTTT CASSDRQGRGTIYF
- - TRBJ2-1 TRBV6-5 TGTGCCAGCAGTTACAATGAGCAGTTCTTC CASSYNEQFF
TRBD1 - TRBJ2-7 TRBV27 TGTGCCAGCAGTTTCAGGGGGCGCTTCTACGAGCAGTACTTC CASSFRGRFYEQYF
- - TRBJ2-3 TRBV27 TGTGCCAGCAGTCAACAGGTGGTTGGGACAGATACGCAGTATTTT CASSQQVVGTDTQYF
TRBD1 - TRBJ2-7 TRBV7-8 TGTGCCAGCAGCTGGGGGACAGGTGCCTACGAGCAGTACTTC CASSWGTGAYEQYF
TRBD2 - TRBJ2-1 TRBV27 TGTGCCAGCAGTTTAGGGACTAGCGGCTCCTACAATGAGCAGTTCTTC CASSLGTSGSYNEQFF
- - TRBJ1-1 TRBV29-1 TGCAGCGCTACGAAGGGGGGTATGAACACTGAAGCTTTCTTT CSATKGGMNTEAFF
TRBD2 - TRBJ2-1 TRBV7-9 TGTGCCAGCAGCAAACCGGGACTAGCGGACAATGAGCAGTTCTTC CASSKPGLADNEQFF
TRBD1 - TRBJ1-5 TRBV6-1 TGTGCCAGCAGTGACCTGGGACAGGGGGCAGATCAGCCCCAGCATTTT CASSDLGQGADQPQHF
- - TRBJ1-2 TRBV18 TGTGCCAGCTCACCAACTACAAGGAACTATGGCTACACCTTC CASSPTTRNYGYTF
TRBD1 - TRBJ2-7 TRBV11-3 TGTGCCAGCAGCCACGGACAGGGTTACGAGCAGTACTTC CASSHGQGYEQYF